One and the same sample provided the 21 T cell receptor beta chains below, sequenced in a study of PD-1 blockade in classical Hodgkin lymphoma. Repertoires were generated with immunoSEQ multiplex PCR, while TCRdb's copy carries only in-frame clones and drops some. The repertoire has 25,000 to 35,000 clones, 86% of them found once; the top ten carry about 0.45%. The time point: cycle 4 day 1 (C4D1), after 6 weeks of nivolumab. Every single patient, without exception, relapsed after autologous stem cell transplantation, and brentuximab vedotin exposure varied. Purification of CD4+ T cells from thawed PBMCs was achieved by magnetic negative selection. The starting material was CD4+ T cells from blood, obtained before the fourth cycle of nivolumab. The receptors here all came from a human donor with classical Hodgkin lymphoma.

This clone is a singleton in its sample. This chain uses TRBV28 with TRBJ2-5, with D perhaps matching TRBD1 (6 bases). The CDR3 totals 16 residues. Deletions cut 4 bases from V and 4 bases from J, with 19 bases between. Germline V CDR1 and CDR2: MDHEN, SYDVKM. CDR3 in amino acids: CASSSTTGRPRETQYF. DNA for the CDR3: TGTGCCAGCAGTTCGACAACAGGGAGACCACGAGAGACCCAGTACTTC.

The chain employs TRBV9 and TRBJ2-3, with D perhaps given as TRBD1 or TRBD2 (5 bases each). Germline CDR1 and CDR2: SGDLS and YYNGEE. This CDR3 comprises 15 residues. The V end lost 1 base, the J end lost 3 bases, and 12 bases lay between the germline ends. For the CDR3, the DNA is TGTGCCAGCAGCGTAAGGGGAGACGGGACAGATACGCAGTATTTT. Protein product: CASSVRGDGTDTQYF.

The chain joins TRBV18 to TRBJ2-1; 9 nucleotides agree with TRBD1. Looked up from germline, CDR1 is KGHSH and CDR2 is LQKENI. This CDR3 has 16 residues. V lost 4 bases, J lost 3 bases, and 7 bases stayed unmatched. CDR3 in amino acids: CASSLIGTGLYNEQFF. As DNA, the CDR3 is TGTGCCAGCTCACTAATCGGGACAGGGCTCTACAATGAGCAGTTCTTC.

The chain has TRBV5-4 and TRBJ2-5; unclear D gene. The CDR3 is 12 amino acids. Germline loops: CDR1 SGHNT, CDR2 YYREEE (reference sequence). Trimming pared 4 bases from V and 2 bases from J, leaving 6 bases between. CDR3 coding DNA: TGTGCCAGCAGCCCCGATCAAGAGACCCAGTACTTC. The encoded protein is CASSPDQETQYF.

The chain combines TRBV4-1 with TRBJ2-5, with D perhaps TRBD1 (6 bases). V was clipped by 3 bases and J by 3 bases, with 8 bases between them. Germline V gives CDR1 MGHRA, CDR2 YSYEKL. This CDR3 has 13 residues. CDR3 DNA: TGCGCCAGCAGCCAGGGACAAAAAGAGACCCAGTACTTC. This gives the protein CASSQGQKETQYF.

The chain has TRBV18 and TRBJ1-6, with unresolved D. Trimming removed 4 bases from V and 8 bases from J, with 6 bases in between. Germline CDR1 is KGHSH and CDR2 is LQKENI. The CDR3 is 12 residues long. This chain's CDR3 is CASSLPDSPLHF. In DNA, the CDR3 is TGTGCCAGCTCACTTCCGGATTCACCCCTCCACTTT.

This clone has a single count. The V and J genes are TRBV4-1 and TRBJ2-6, with D possibly called TRBD1 or TRBD2 (5 bases each). CDR3 length: 15 amino acids. CDR1 is MGHRA and CDR2 is YSYEKL in the germline V gene. Trimming removed 2 bases from V and 6 bases from J, with 11 bases in between. CDR3 region: CASSQYFGTANVLTF. The CDR3 region has the DNA TGCGCCAGCAGCCAATATTTTGGGACGGCCAACGTCCTGACTTTC.

This clone showed up just a few times. The chain carries TRBV19 and TRBJ1-2; D ambiguous. Deletions cut 5 bases from V and 11 bases from J, with 21 bases between. This CDR3 is 14 amino acids long. Germline V CDR1 and CDR2: LNHDA, SQIVND (reference sequence). The CDR3 is CASSFNIRSSGYTF. The CDR3 DNA reads as TGTGCCAGTAGTTTTAACATTCGGTCCAGTGGATACACCTTC. The full variable domain, rest sourced from reference TRBV19 and TRBJ1-2, is DGGITQSPKYLFRKEGQNVTLSCEQNLNHDAMYWYRQDPGQGLRLIYYSQIVNDFQKGDIAEGYSVSREKKESFPLTVTSAQKNPTAFYLCASSFNIRSSGYTFGSGTRLTVV.

The rearrangement joins TRBV11-2 to TRBJ2-2; 12 nucleotides align to TRBD2. Per the germline V gene, CDR1 is SGHAT and CDR2 is FQNNGV. The CDR3 length is 16 residues. Trimming at V came to 3 bases and at J to 6 bases, leaving 5 bases not matched to a gene. The chain's CDR3 is CASSFYGLAGSGELFF. As DNA, the CDR3 is TGTGCCAGCAGCTTTTATGGACTAGCGGGATCCGGGGAGCTGTTTTTT.

Points on this clone: The junction departs from the called germline gene at one end, perhaps through a read error. The gene calls are TRBV7-9 and TRBJ2-1; D is possibly TRBD1 or TRBD2 (5 bases each). The CDR3 spans 14 residues. Germline V lookup: CDR1 SEHNR, CDR2 FQNEAQ (reference sequence). The CDR3 nucleotides are TGTGCCGGCAGCCTCCGGGACCAAAACAATGAGCAGTTCTTC. Its protein is CAGSLRDQNNEQFF.

The chain couples TRBV28 to TRBJ2-7; 8 bases line up with TRBD2. The CDR3 runs 15 residues. CDR1 is MDHEN and CDR2 is SYDVKM in the germline V gene. Trimming removed 8 bases from V and 0 bases from J; junction bases left unmatched: 9. The CDR3 coding sequence is TGTGCCAGCGCCGGGGGGGCCCTCCTCTCCTACGAGCAGTACTTC. This sequence encodes CASAGGALLSYEQYF.

The chain carries TRBV18 and TRBJ2-6, with unresolved D. V was clipped by 1 base and J by 0 bases, with 4 bases between them. CDR1 is KGHSH and CDR2 is LQKENI in the germline V gene. The CDR3 is 15 residues long. CDR3 residues: CASSPRDSGANVLTF. The CDR3 nucleotides are TGTGCCAGCTCACCACGAGACTCTGGGGCCAACGTCCTGACTTTC.

The rearrangement links TRBV6-5 to TRBJ2-1; 8 bases align to TRBD2. Germline CDR1 reads MNHEY; CDR2 reads SVGAGI. The CDR3 totals 15 residues. V lost 5 bases to trimming and J lost 3 bases; unmatched junction nucleotides: 6. DNA of the CDR3: TGTGCCAGCAGTACCCGGGGGGGGCGCTACAATGAGCAGTTCTTC. Encoded protein: CASSTRGGRYNEQFF.

This clone was counted between two and nine times. The chain links TRBV6-1 to TRBJ1-2, with D uncertain. Looked up from germline, CDR1 is MNHNS and CDR2 is SASEGT. The CDR3 loop spans 11 amino acids. Trimming took 4 bases from V and 5 from J, leaving 5 bases between them. The CDR3 reads CASSVGYGYTF. As DNA, the CDR3 is TGTGCCAGCAGTGTCGGGTATGGCTACACCTTC.

This chain uses TRBV6-6 with TRBJ1-5; D is possibly TRBD1 (5 bases). Germline V gene data show CDR1 as MNHNY and CDR2 as SVGAGI (reference sequence). The length of the CDR3 is 16 residues. With 2 bases removed from V and 5 bases from J, the gap between germline ends came to 16 bases. The CDR3 loop reads CASSYVMGGWDQPQHF. The CDR3 DNA sequence: TGTGCCAGCAGTTACGTGATGGGGGGATGGGATCAGCCCCAGCATTTT.

This clone is a singleton in its sample. Its ends do not fully match the called genes, so a read error is possible. V gene TRBV6-5 combines with J gene TRBJ2-2, with D tentatively TRBD2 (5 bases). Germline CDR1 and CDR2: MNHEY and SVGAGI. The CDR3 is 14 amino acids. CDR3 coding DNA: TGTGCCAGCAGTTACTCGGTCTGGGCCGGGGAACTGTTTTTT. Translating gives CASSYSVWAGELFF.

The V call is TRBV2, the J call TRBJ2-5; weak D call: TRBD2 (5 bases). There are 14 residues in the CDR3. Germline V gene data show CDR1 as SNHLY and CDR2 as FYNNEI. V was trimmed by 4 bases and J by 3 bases, leaving 12 bases between them. CDR3 region: CASSVDYAEETQYF. The CDR3 coding sequence is TGTGCCAGCAGTGTTGACTATGCTGAAGAGACCCAGTACTTC.

The V and J genes are TRBV4-1 and TRBJ2-5; 7 bases align to TRBD1. The germline V gene has CDR1 MGHRA and CDR2 YSYEKL. This CDR3 is built from 15 residues. V shed 4 bases, J shed 5 bases, and the junction held 10 bases outside the gene matches. The DNA for the CDR3 is TGCGCCAGCAGCCGGCGACAGGGCTATGGGGAGACCCAGTACTTC. Translating gives CASSRRQGYGETQYF.

CDR3 in DNA: TGTGCCAGCAGCAAAGGGGCAGGCCCTCTACATGGCTACACCTTC. Translating it yields CASSKGAGPLHGYTF. J is TRBJ1-2 and V is TRBV21-1; the table's D call of TRBD1 was not tested on the DNA. TRBV21-1 is deemed a pseudogene. The CDR3 contains 15 residues.

The rearrangement joins TRBV5-6 to TRBJ2-5; tentatively, D is TRBD1 (5 bases). The CDR3 has 15 amino acids. With 1 base removed from V and 4 bases from J, the gap between germline ends came to 14 bases. CDR1 and CDR2 (germline): SGHDT, YYEEEE. In DNA form, the CDR3 reads TGTGCCAGCAGCTTGTTCACAGGCGGTAGAGAGACCCAGTACTTC. Protein: CASSLFTGGRETQYF.

V and J are TRBV7-6 and TRBJ2-2; D gene uncertain. Per the germline V gene, CDR1 is SGHVS and CDR2 is FNYEAQ. Trimming took off 1 base at V and 4 bases at J, with 7 bases between the two ends. CDR3 size: 14 residues. The CDR3 DNA reads TGTGCCAGCAGCTTAGATGCAGGCACCGGGGAGCTGTTTTTT. Protein product: CASSLDAGTGELFF.